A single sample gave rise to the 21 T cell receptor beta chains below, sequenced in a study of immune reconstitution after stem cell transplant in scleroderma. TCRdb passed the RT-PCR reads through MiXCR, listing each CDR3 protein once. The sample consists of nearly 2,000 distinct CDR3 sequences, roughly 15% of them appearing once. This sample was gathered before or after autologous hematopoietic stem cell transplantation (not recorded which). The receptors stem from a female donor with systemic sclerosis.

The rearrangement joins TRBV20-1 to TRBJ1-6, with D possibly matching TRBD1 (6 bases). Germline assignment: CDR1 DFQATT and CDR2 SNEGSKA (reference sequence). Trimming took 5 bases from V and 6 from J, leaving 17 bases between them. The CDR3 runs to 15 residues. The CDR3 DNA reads TGCAGTGCTCCCACCCGAGGGGGTTCTAATTCACCCCTCCACTTT. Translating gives CSAPTRGGSNSPLHF.

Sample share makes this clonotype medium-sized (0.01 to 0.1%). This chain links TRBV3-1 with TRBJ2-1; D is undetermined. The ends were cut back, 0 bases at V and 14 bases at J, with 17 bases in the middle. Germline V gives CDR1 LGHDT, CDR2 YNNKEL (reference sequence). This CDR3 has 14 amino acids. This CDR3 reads CASSQDGTVGKEFF. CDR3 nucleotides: TGTGCCAGCAGCCAAGATGGTACAGTCGGAAAGGAGTTCTTC.

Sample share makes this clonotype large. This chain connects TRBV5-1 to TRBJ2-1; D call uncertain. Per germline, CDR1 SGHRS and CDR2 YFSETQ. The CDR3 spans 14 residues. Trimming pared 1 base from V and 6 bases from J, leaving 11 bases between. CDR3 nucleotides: TGCGCCAGCAGCTTGAATCCGGGCGGCAATGAGCAGTTCTTC. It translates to CASSLNPGGNEQFF.

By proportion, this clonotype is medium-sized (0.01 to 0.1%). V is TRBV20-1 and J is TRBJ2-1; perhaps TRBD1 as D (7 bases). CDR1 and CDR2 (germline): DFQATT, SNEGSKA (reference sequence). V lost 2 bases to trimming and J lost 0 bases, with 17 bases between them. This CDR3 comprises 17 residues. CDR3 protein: CSARPVGGGPSYNEQFF. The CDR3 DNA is TGCAGTGCTAGACCGGTCGGAGGGGGCCCCTCCTACAATGAGCAGTTCTTC.

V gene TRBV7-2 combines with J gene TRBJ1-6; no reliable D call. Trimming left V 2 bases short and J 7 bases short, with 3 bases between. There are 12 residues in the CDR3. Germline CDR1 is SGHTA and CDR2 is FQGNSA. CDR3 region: CASSLQNSPLHF. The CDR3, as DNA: TGTGCCAGCAGCTTACAAAATTCACCCCTCCACTTT.

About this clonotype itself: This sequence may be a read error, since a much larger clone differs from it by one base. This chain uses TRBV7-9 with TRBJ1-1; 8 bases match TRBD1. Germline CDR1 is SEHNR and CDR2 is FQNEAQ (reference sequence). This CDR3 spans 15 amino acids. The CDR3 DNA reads TGTGCCAGCAACTTAGTGGACAGGGACAACACTGAAGCTTTCTTT. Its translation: CASNLVDRDNTEAFF. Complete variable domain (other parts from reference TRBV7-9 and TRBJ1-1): DTGVSQNPRHKITKRGQNVTFRCDPISEHNRLYWYRQTLGQGPEFLTYFQNEAQLEKSRLLSDRFSAERPKGSFSTLEIQRTEQGDSAMYLCASNLVDRDNTEAFFGQGTRLTVV.

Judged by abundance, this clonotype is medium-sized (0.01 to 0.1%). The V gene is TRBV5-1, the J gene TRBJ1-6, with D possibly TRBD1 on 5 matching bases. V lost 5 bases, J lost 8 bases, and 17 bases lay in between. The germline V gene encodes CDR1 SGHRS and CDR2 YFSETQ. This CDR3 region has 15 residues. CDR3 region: CASRVIPGQYSPLHF. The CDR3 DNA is TGCGCCAGCAGGGTCATCCCAGGGCAATATTCACCCCTCCACTTT. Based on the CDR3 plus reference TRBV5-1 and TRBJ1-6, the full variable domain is KAGVTQTPRYLIKTRGQQVTLSCSPISGHRSVSWYQQTPGQGLQFLFEYFSETQRNKGNFPGRFSGRQFSNSRSEMNVSTLELGDSALYLCASRVIPGQYSPLHFGNGTRLTVT.

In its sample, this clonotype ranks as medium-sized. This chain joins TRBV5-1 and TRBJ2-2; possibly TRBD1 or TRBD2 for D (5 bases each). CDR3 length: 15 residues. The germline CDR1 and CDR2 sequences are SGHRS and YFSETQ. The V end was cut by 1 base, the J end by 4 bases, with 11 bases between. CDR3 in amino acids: CASSLLAGSTGELFF. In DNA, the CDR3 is TGCGCCAGCAGCTTGTTGGCAGGGAGCACCGGGGAGCTGTTTTTT. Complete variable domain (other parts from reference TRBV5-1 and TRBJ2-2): KAGVTQTPRYLIKTRGQQVTLSCSPISGHRSVSWYQQTPGQGLQFLFEYFSETQRNKGNFPGRFSGRQFSNSRSEMNVSTLELGDSALYLCASSLLAGSTGELFFGEGSRLTVL.

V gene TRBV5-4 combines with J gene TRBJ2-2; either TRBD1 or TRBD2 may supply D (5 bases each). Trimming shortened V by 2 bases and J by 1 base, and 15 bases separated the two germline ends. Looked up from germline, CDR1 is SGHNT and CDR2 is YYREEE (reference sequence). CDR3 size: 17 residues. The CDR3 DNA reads TGTGCCAGCAGCTTAAGAACGGGACGGATGAACACCGGGGAGCTGTTTTTT. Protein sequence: CASSLRTGRMNTGELFF.

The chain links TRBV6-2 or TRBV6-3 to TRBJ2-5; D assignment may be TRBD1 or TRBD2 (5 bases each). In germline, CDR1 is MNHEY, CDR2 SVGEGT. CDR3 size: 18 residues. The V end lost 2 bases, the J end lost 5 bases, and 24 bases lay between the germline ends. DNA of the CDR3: TGTGCCAGCAGTTACGGTCCCGGGATCAGGGCGCCGCCGGAGACCCAGTACTTC. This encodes CASSYGPGIRAPPETQYF.

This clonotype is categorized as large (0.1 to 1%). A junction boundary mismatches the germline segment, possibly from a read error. As DNA, the CDR3 is TGTGCCAGCTCTCCACTGGCGGAGGCTGAAGCTTTCTTT. As protein: CASSPLAEAEAFF. The chain combines TRBV18 with TRBJ1-1; D remains ambiguous. The CDR3 totals 13 residues. CDR1 and CDR2 (germline): KGHSH, LQKENI.

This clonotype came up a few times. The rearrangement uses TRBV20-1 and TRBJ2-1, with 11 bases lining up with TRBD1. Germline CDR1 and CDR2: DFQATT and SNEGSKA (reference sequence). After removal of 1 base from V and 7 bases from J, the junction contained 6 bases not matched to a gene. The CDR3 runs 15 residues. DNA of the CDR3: TGCAGTGCTAGAGCCGGGACAGGGGGTTTAAATGAGCAGTTCTTC. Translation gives CSARAGTGGLNEQFF.

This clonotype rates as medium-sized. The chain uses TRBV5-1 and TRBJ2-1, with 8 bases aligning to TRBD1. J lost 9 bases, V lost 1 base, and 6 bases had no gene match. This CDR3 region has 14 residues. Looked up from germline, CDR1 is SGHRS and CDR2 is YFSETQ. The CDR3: CASSLRTGNFEQFF. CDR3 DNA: TGCGCCAGCAGCTTGAGGACAGGGAATTTTGAGCAGTTCTTC. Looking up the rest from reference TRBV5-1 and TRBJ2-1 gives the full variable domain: KAGVTQTPRYLIKTRGQQVTLSCSPISGHRSVSWYQQTPGQGLQFLFEYFSETQRNKGNFPGRFSGRQFSNSRSEMNVSTLELGDSALYLCASSLRTGNFEQFFGPGTRLTVL.

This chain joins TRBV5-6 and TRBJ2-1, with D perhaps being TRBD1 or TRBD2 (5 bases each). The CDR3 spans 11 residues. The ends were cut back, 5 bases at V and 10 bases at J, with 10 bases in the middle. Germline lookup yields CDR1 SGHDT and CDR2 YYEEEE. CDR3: CASSIWGEQFF. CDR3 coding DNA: TGTGCCAGCAGTATCTGGGGGGAGCAGTTCTTC.

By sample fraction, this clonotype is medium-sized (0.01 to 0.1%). The CDR3 DNA follows: TGTGCCAGCAGCTTTAGACAGGGTTCAAGCTACGAGCAGTACTTC. It is translated as CASSFRQGSSYEQYF. J is TRBJ2-7 and V is TRBV7-6; 7 bases fit TRBD1. This CDR3 comprises 15 residues. Germline trimming cut 3 bases from V and 3 bases from J; bases unmatched to any gene: 8. CDR1 is SGHVS, CDR2 FNYEAQ, per germline.

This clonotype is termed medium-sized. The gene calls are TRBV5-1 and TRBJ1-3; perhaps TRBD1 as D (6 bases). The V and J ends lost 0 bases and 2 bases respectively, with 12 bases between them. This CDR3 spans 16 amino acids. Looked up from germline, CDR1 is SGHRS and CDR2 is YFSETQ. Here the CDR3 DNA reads TGCGCCAGCAGCTTGGGAAGCGGGGGCACTGGAAACACCATATATTTT. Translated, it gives CASSLGSGGTGNTIYF. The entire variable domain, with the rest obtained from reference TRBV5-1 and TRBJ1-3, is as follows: KAGVTQTPRYLIKTRGQQVTLSCSPISGHRSVSWYQQTPGQGLQFLFEYFSETQRNKGNFPGRFSGRQFSNSRSEMNVSTLELGDSALYLCASSLGSGGTGNTIYFGEGSWLTVV.

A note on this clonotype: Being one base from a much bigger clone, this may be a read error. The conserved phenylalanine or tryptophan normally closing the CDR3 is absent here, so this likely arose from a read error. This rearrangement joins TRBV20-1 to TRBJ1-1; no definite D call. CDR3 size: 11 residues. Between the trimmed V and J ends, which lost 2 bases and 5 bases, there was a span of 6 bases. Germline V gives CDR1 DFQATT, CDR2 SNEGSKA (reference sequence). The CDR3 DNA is TGCAGTGCTAGACCCGAGACTGAAGCTTTCCTT. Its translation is CSARPETEAFL.

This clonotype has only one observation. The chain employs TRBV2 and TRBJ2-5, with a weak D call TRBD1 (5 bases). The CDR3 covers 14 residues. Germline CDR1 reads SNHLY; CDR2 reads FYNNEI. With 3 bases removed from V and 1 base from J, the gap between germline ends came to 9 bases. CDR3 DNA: TGTGCCAGCAGTGAGGGCAGGGCCCAAGAGACCCAGTACTTC. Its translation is CASSEGRAQETQYF. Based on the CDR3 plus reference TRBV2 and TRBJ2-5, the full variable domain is EPEVTQTPSHQVTQMGQEVILRCVPISNHLYFYWYRQILGQKVEFLVSFYNNEISEKSEIFDDQFSVERPDGSNFTLKIRSTKLEDSAMYFCASSEGRAQETQYFGPGTRLLVL.

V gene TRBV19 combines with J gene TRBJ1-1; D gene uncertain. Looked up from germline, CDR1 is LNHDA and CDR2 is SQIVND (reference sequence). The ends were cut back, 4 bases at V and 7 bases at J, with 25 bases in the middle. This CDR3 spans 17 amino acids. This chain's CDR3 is CASSTSSGSVGSREAFF. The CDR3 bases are TGTGCCAGTAGTACCTCTTCAGGTAGCGTAGGTTCCCGTGAAGCTTTCTTT.

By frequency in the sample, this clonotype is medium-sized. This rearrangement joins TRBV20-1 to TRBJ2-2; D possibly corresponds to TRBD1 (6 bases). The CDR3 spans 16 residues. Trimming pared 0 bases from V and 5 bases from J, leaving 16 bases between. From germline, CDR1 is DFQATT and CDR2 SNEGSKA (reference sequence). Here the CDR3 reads CSAREGTYEITGELFF. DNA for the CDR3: TGCAGTGCTAGAGAGGGGACATATGAAATTACCGGGGAGCTGTTTTTT.

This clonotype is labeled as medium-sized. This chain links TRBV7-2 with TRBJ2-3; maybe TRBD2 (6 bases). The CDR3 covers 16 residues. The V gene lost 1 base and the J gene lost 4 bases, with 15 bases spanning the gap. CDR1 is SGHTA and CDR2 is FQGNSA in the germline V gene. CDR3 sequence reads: CASSLDRAGRADTQYF. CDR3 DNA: TGTGCCAGCAGCTTAGATAGGGCGGGGCGGGCAGATACGCAGTATTTT.